The 3 T cell receptor beta chains below were found in one sample sequenced in a study of shared clonotypes between healthy human individuals. The data were produced by immunoSEQ multiplex PCR, yet TCRdb's version contains in-frame clones alone and is incomplete. The sample has about 1,800,000 clones; just under 95% are singletons. CD8 cells classed as naive were CD45RO-negative and positively selected for CCR7, excluding terminally differentiated effector memory CD45RA+ cells. The sequenced sample consisted of naive CD8+ T cells sorted from blood. The receptor set was obtained from a man younger than 30 in good health.

The chain carries TRBV7-9 and TRBJ2-3; D is possibly TRBD1 or TRBD2 (5 bases each). The germline CDR1 and CDR2 sequences are SEHNR and FQNEAQ (reference sequence). The germline V and J ends were trimmed by 4 bases and 4 bases, with 6 bases remaining between them. The CDR3 has 12 residues. CDR3 protein: CASSWDPDTQYF. Written as DNA, the CDR3 is TGTGCCAGCAGCTGGGACCCAGATACGCAGTATTTT.

This clone was counted once. This rearrangement joins TRBV10-2 to TRBJ2-3; the D gene could be TRBD1 or TRBD2 (5 bases each). The CDR3 totals 15 residues. Between the trimmed V and J ends, which lost 5 bases and 0 bases, there was a span of 12 bases. Germline V lookup: CDR1 WSHSY, CDR2 SAAADI. The CDR3 loop is CASSTVGVSTDTQYF. CDR3 DNA sequence: TGCGCCAGCAGTACCGTGGGGGTAAGCACAGATACGCAGTATTTT.

The V call is TRBV6-6, the J call TRBJ2-1; D is uncertain. The V end lost 1 base, the J end lost 0 bases, and 10 bases lay between the germline ends. Germline V gene sequence: CDR1 MNHNY, CDR2 SVGAGI (reference sequence). CDR3 length: 16 residues. The CDR3 here is CASSYFSDGSYNEQFF. The CDR3, as DNA: TGTGCCAGCAGTTACTTCTCAGATGGCTCCTACAATGAGCAGTTCTTC.